Shown below are 8 T cell receptor beta chains from a single sample sequenced in a study of Ad26.COV2.S vaccination and SARS-CoV-2 variants. The protocol was immunoSEQ multiplex PCR, while the TCRdb copy is restricted to in-frame clones and leaves out a portion. The sample includes about 390,000 clones, about 90% of them seen just once. The sample's treatment: over 15 received Ad26.COV2.S at low or high dose, single or two shots; roughly 5 received placebo; per-sample allocation not given. Day 63 after the first injection of vaccine or placebo was the sampling time. Sequenced material: peripheral blood, taken in a trial of Ad26.COV2.S vaccine versus placebo. Receptors originate from a person aged 18 to 59 who received the Ad26.COV2.S COVID-19 vaccine or a placebo.

The rearrangement joins TRBV19 to TRBJ1-2; D is unresolved. CDR3 length: 13 residues. The germline V gene has CDR1 LNHDA and CDR2 SQIVND (reference sequence). V gave up 4 bases and J gave up 1 base, with 7 bases separating them. CDR3 bases: TGTGCCAGTAGTACTTTGAATAACTATGGCTACACCTTC. It specifies CASSTLNNYGYTF.

In this sample, this clone turned up once. This chain connects TRBV9 to TRBJ1-4; the D gene is possibly TRBD1 (6 bases). The V end was cut by 2 bases, the J end by 7 bases, with 12 bases between. The CDR3 contains 14 residues. CDR1 and CDR2 (germline): SGDLS, YYNGEE. The CDR3 DNA reads TGTGCCAGCAGCGTCCGGGGGCGGGGTGAAAAACTGTTTTTT. Translating gives CASSVRGRGEKLFF.

The genes are TRBV7-8 and TRBJ1-1; the match to TRBD1 covers 11 bases. Germline values: CDR1 SGHVS, CDR2 FQNEAQ. Unmatched junction bases numbered 7, after V lost 5 bases and J lost 11 bases. The CDR3 length is 13 residues. The CDR3 coding sequence is TGTGCCAGCAGCCCGCCTGGGACAGGGGGGGCTTTCTTT. It is translated as CASSPPGTGGAFF. Looking up the rest from reference TRBV7-8 and TRBJ1-1 gives the full variable domain: GAGVSQSPRYKVAKRGQDVALRCDPISGHVSLFWYQQALGQGPEFLTYFQNEAQLDKSGLPSDRFFAERPEGSVSTLKIQRTQQEDSAVYLCASSPPGTGGAFFGQGTRLTVV.

The J gene is TRBJ1-1, the V gene TRBV19, with D tentatively TRBD1 (6 bases). The V gene's germline CDR1 is LNHDA and CDR2 SQIVND (reference sequence). The CDR3 is 13 amino acids. Trimming took 7 bases from V and 1 from J, leaving 10 bases between them. The CDR3 nucleotides read TGTGCCAGTAATTCAGGGGCGAACACTGAAGCTTTCTTT. Translated: CASNSGANTEAFF.

J is TRBJ2-7 and V is TRBV6-5; possibly TRBD2 for D (5 bases). The V end lost 0 bases, the J end lost 2 bases, and 11 bases lay between the germline ends. The germline V gene encodes CDR1 MNHEY and CDR2 SVGAGI. The CDR3 contains 15 residues. This chain's CDR3 is CASSYSTPGTYEQYF. The CDR3 region has the DNA TGTGCCAGCAGTTACTCGACCCCGGGAACCTACGAGCAGTACTTC.

The genes are TRBV6-2 or TRBV6-3 and TRBJ1-1; 8 nucleotides line up with TRBD1. The CDR3 is 15 amino acids. The ends lost 2 bases at V and 7 bases at J; junction bases unmatched: 9. Germline V CDR1 and CDR2: MNHEY, SVGEGT. CDR3 amino acids: CASSYGQGALGEAFF. CDR3 DNA sequence: TGTGCCAGCAGTTACGGCCAGGGGGCGTTGGGTGAAGCTTTCTTT.

The chain joins TRBV19 to TRBJ1-2; the D is unclear. Germline CDR1 and CDR2: LNHDA and SQIVND (reference sequence). The CDR3 totals 13 residues. Trimming removed 3 bases from V and 8 bases from J, with 13 bases in between. The CDR3 loop is CASSMERVQGYTF. Written as DNA, the CDR3 is TGTGCCAGTAGTATGGAGAGGGTTCAAGGCTACACCTTC.

V usage is TRBV7-6 and J usage is TRBJ2-1; TRBD2 aligns across 10 bases. The germline gives CDR1 SGHVS, CDR2 FNYEAQ. Losses at the gene ends were 5 bases for V and 9 bases for J; bases not matched to a gene: 10. The CDR3 has 15 residues. The CDR3 protein is CASSQGLAGEGEQFF. The CDR3 DNA reads TGTGCCAGCAGCCAGGGGCTAGCGGGGGAAGGTGAGCAGTTCTTC.